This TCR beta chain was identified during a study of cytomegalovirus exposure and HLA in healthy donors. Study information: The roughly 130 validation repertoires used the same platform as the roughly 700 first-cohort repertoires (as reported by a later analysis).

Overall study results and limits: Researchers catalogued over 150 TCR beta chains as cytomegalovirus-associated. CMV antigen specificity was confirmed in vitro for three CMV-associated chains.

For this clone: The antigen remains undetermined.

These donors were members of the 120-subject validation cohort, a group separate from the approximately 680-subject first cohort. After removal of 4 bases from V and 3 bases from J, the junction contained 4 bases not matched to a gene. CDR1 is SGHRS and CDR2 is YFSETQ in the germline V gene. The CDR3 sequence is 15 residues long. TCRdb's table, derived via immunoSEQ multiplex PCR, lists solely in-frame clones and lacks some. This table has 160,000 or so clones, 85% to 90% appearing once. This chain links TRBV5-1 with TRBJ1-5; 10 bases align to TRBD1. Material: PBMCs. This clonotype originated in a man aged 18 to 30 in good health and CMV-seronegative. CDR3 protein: CASSLGTGVNQPQHF. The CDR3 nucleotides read TGCGCCAGCAGCCTAGGGACAGGGGTCAATCAGCCCCAGCATTTT.